This TCR beta chain came from a study of cytomegalovirus exposure and HLA in healthy donors. Study information: About 79 million unique TCRs from HLA-typed donors were held in an early data release.

Whole-study findings and limits: Immune exposure information available was restricted to CMV serostatus. In a later analysis, the majority of CMV-associated beta chains seemingly showed HLA restriction.

The PCR ran on 60 Vbeta and 13 Jbeta primers. TCRdb's copy holds only in-frame clones and misses some; the assay was immunoSEQ multiplex PCR. The data contain under 250,000 clones, 76% of them singletons. Worth noting for this clone: Its specificity is unknown.

V lost 6 bases, J lost 2 bases, and 8 bases lay in between. Germline loops: CDR1 DFQATT, CDR2 SNEGSKA (reference sequence). There are 11 residues in the CDR3. The TCR originated in a man aged 18 to 29 in good health and CMV-seronegative. The rearrangement links TRBV20-1 to TRBJ2-7; D unclear. Sample: PBMCs. CDR3 region: CSASRTYEQYF. The DNA for the CDR3 is TGCAGTGCGTCGAGAACCTACGAGCAGTACTTC.